This T cell receptor (beta chain) is from a study of cytomegalovirus exposure and HLA in healthy donors. Overall study results and limits: Clusters of TCRs from the first cohort tended to co-occur in the 130 or so validation repertoires (as a later analysis found). The CMV antigen specificity of a few CMV-associated chains was confirmed through in vitro analysis. Investigators reported 164 TCR beta chains as tied to cytomegalovirus.

As regards this clone: The target antigen is unknown.

V was trimmed by 1 base and J by 3 bases, leaving 13 bases between them. This CDR3 comprises 15 residues. Germline V gene sequence: CDR1 SNHLY, CDR2 FYNNEI. Some clones are missing from TCRdb's copy, which holds only in-frame ones; the method was immunoSEQ multiplex PCR. Of around 250,000 clones listed, about 92% are singletons. V and J are TRBV2 and TRBJ2-7, with D possibly TRBD2 on 5 matching bases. The specimen was PBMCs. The source is a woman aged 25 to 39 in good health and CMV-seronegative. CDR3 bases: TGTGCCAGCAGTGAAGGACTAACAGTTGGCTACGAGCAGTACTTC. Encoded protein: CASSEGLTVGYEQYF. Based on the CDR3 plus reference TRBV2 and TRBJ2-7, the full variable domain is EPEVTQTPSHQVTQMGQEVILRCVPISNHLYFYWYRQILGQKVEFLVSFYNNEISEKSEIFDDQFSVERPDGSNFTLKIRSTKLEDSAMYFCASSEGLTVGYEQYFGPGTRLTVT.